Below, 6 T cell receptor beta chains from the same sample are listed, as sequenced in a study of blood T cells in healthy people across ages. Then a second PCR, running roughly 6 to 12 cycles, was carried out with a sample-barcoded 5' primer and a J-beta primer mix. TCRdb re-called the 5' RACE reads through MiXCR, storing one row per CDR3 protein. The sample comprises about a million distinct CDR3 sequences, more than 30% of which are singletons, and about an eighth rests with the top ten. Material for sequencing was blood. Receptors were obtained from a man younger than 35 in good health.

In DNA form, the CDR3 reads TGTGCCAGCAGCTTAGCGGGTAGTAGGGTAAAAGAGACCCAGTACTTC. As protein: CASSLAGSRVKETQYF. This chain connects TRBV11-2 to TRBJ2-5; D remains ambiguous. The CDR3 covers 16 residues. Germline CDR1 reads SGHAT; CDR2 reads FQNNGV. The ends were cut back, 1 base at V and 3 bases at J, with 15 bases in the middle.

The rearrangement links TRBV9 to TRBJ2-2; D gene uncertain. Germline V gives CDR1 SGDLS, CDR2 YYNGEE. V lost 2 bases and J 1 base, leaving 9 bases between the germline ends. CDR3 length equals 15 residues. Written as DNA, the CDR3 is TGTGCCAGCAGCGTCTTGGACCAGAACACCGGGGAGCTGTTTTTT. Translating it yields CASSVLDQNTGELFF.

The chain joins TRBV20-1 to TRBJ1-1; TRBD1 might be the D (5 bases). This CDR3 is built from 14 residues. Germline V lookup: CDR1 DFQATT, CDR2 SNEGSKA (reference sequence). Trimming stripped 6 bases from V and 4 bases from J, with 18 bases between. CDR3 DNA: TGCAGTGCCATCCCGAGGGGCTCAATCACTGAAGCTTTCTTT. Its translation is CSAIPRGSITEAFF.

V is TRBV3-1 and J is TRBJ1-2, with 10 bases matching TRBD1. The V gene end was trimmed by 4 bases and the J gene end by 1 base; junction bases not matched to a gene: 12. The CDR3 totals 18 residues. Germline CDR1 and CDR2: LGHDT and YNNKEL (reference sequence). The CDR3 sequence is CASSLSRDRGTGNYGYTF. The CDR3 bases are TGTGCCAGCAGCCTAAGCCGGGACAGGGGCACCGGTAACTATGGCTACACCTTC.

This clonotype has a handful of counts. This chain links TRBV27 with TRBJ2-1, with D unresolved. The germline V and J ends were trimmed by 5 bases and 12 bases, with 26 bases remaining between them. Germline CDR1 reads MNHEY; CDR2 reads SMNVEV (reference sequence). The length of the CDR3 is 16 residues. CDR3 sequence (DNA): TGTGCCAGCAGTCCGACTCCGGGTTTCACCGAGGTGGGGCAGTTCTTC. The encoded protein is CASSPTPGFTEVGQFF.

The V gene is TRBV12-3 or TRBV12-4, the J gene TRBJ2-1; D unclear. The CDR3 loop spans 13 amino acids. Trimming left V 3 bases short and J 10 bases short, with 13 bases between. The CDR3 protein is CASSLNPLTEQFF. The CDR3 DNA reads TGTGCCAGCAGTTTGAATCCACTGACCGAGCAGTTCTTC.